This T cell receptor (beta chain) was recorded in a study of blood T cell repertoires in COVID-19. The V gene lost 0 bases and the J gene lost 10 bases, with 16 bases spanning the gap. The CDR3 length is 16 residues. CDR1 is LGHNA and CDR2 is YSLEER in the germline V gene. Method: immunoSEQ multiplex PCR; TCRdb's copy keeps in-frame clones and lacks some. The sample carries approximately 300,000 clones, about nine tenths recorded once. This chain uses TRBV4-3 with TRBJ1-6, with D perhaps TRBD1 (6 bases). Material for sequencing was peripheral blood. This clonotype was obtained from a woman between 25 and 40 years old with COVID-19, enrolled during active disease. DNA of the CDR3: TGCGCCAGCAGCCAAGACCGGACAGTCCCCGGGTCACCCCTCCACTTT. As protein: CASSQDRTVPGSPLHF.